A single sample gave rise to the 27 T cell receptor beta chains below, sequenced in a study of T cells after yellow fever vaccination. TCRdb re-called the 5' RACE reads through MiXCR, storing one row per CDR3 protein. The data show hundreds of thousands of distinct CDR3 sequences, roughly 12% seen once. The specimen was PBMCs, collected on the day of the yellow fever booster vaccination. These TCRs come from a young man who received the YFV17D yellow fever vaccine.

This clonotype was counted many times. The chain is built from TRBV5-1 and TRBJ2-1; 10 bases map to TRBD2. From germline, CDR1 is SGHRS and CDR2 YFSETQ. The V gene end was trimmed by 0 bases and the J gene end by 8 bases; junction bases not matched to a gene: 5. The CDR3 sequence is 15 residues long. For the CDR3, the DNA is TGCGCCAGCAGCTTGGACACTAGCGGGAAGGATGAGCAGTTCTTC. Protein product: CASSLDTSGKDEQFF.

J is TRBJ2-1 and V is TRBV27; 14 positions agree with TRBD2. Germline V gene sequence: CDR1 MNHEY, CDR2 SMNVEV (reference sequence). This CDR3 region has 15 residues. V trimming: 6 bases; J trimming: 9 bases; junction bases outside the gene matches: 7. The CDR3 reads CASSKGLAGVVEQFF. The CDR3 DNA follows: TGTGCCAGCAGCAAGGGACTAGCGGGAGTAGTTGAGCAGTTCTTC.

The rearrangement joins TRBV19 to TRBJ2-7, with 7 positions matching TRBD1. Germline-derived CDR1 and CDR2 are LNHDA and SQIVND (reference sequence). V lost 5 bases to trimming and J lost 3 bases; unmatched junction nucleotides: 10. The CDR3 loop spans 15 amino acids. This CDR3 is CASSLTGNHLYEQYF. The CDR3 bases are TGTGCCAGTAGTCTGACAGGGAATCATCTCTACGAGCAGTACTTC. The full variable domain, its missing parts supplied by reference TRBV19 and TRBJ2-7, is DGGITQSPKYLFRKEGQNVTLSCEQNLNHDAMYWYRQDPGQGLRLIYYSQIVNDFQKGDIAEGYSVSREKKESFPLTVTSAQKNPTAFYLCASSLTGNHLYEQYFGPGTRLTVT.

This clonotype was found a few times. V gene TRBV20-1 combines with J gene TRBJ2-1; D is perhaps TRBD2 (6 bases). The V and J ends lost 8 bases and 7 bases respectively, with 15 bases between them. The CDR3 sequence is 12 residues long. Looked up from germline, CDR1 is DFQATT and CDR2 is SNEGSKA (reference sequence). As DNA, the CDR3 is TGCAGTCCGCGGGGATCGGGAAATGAGCAGTTCTTC. Its protein product is CSPRGSGNEQFF.

The chain recombines TRBV5-1 with TRBJ2-7; 7 nucleotides align to TRBD2. Germline-derived CDR1 and CDR2 are SGHRS and YFSETQ. This CDR3 is built from 17 residues. The ends lost 4 bases at V and 5 bases at J; junction bases unmatched: 18. CDR3 nucleotides: TGCGCCAGCAGCCCCATCGGGCCAGCGGGGTCCCCGGACGAGCAGTACTTC. Its protein product is CASSPIGPAGSPDEQYF.

This chain joins TRBV5-1 and TRBJ1-2; D ambiguous. Germline V lookup: CDR1 SGHRS, CDR2 YFSETQ. V lost 7 bases to trimming and J lost 7 bases, with 14 bases between them. The CDR3 has 12 residues. The CDR3, as DNA: TGCGCCAGCTCCGGGTCGGTCGGTGGCTACACCTTC. Translated, it gives CASSGSVGGYTF.

The chain joins TRBV30 to TRBJ2-1; D remains unclear. The CDR3 runs 17 residues. Trimming took off 4 bases at V and 1 base at J, with 20 bases between the two ends. CDR1 and CDR2 from the germline V gene are GTSNPN and SVGIG (reference sequence). The CDR3 sequence: CAWTRRKGPGSYNEQFF. The CDR3 DNA follows: TGTGCCTGGACTCGTAGGAAGGGTCCCGGATCCTACAATGAGCAGTTCTTC.

Points on this clonotype: At one end the junction does not follow the germline gene, possibly because of a read error. The rearrangement uses TRBV5-1 and TRBJ2-5; a possible D gene is TRBD1 (5 bases). The CDR3 is made up of 14 amino acids. Germline V CDR1 and CDR2: SGHRS, YFSETQ. DNA of the CDR3: TGTGCCAGCAGCCTTACAGGTTTCCAAGAGACCCAGTACTTC. Translation: CASSLTGFQETQYF.

There are a few counts of this clonotype. The rearrangement uses TRBV12-3 or TRBV12-4 and TRBJ2-5; no reliable D call. This CDR3 spans 13 amino acids. With 3 bases removed from V and 4 bases from J, the gap between germline ends came to 9 bases. The CDR3 sequence: CASSFSTRETQYF. As DNA, the CDR3 is TGTGCCAGCAGTTTTTCGACGCGAGAGACCCAGTACTTC.

This clonotype was detected ten times or more. CDR3 DNA: TGTGCCACCAGCAGTTATACGGGGAGCTCCTACAATGAGCAGTTCTTC. It yields the protein CATSSYTGSSYNEQFF. The rearrangement joins TRBV15 to TRBJ2-1, with a tentative D call TRBD2 (5 bases). From germline, CDR1 is LNHNV and CDR2 YYDKDF (reference sequence). Trimming shortened V by 3 bases and J by 0 bases, and 12 bases separated the two germline ends. The CDR3 has 16 residues.

This clonotype has just one count. V is TRBV10-3 and J is TRBJ2-3; TRBD2 matches at 7 bases. Unmatched junction bases numbered 8, after V lost 7 bases and J lost 4 bases. Germline V CDR1 and CDR2: ENHRY, SYGVKD. There are 14 residues in the CDR3. CDR3 residues: CAIKTGEGSDTQYF. The CDR3 DNA is TGTGCCATCAAGACGGGGGAGGGATCAGATACGCAGTATTTT.

The chain is built from TRBV10-3 and TRBJ2-7; 12 positions match TRBD2. V lost 6 bases to trimming and J lost 0 bases; unmatched junction nucleotides: 6. Germline V CDR1 and CDR2: ENHRY, SYGVKD. The CDR3 consists of 16 residues. The CDR3 reads CAIRELAGGSSYEQYF. For the CDR3, the DNA is TGTGCCATCAGGGAACTAGCGGGAGGAAGCTCCTACGAGCAGTACTTC.

There are many counts of this clonotype. The V call is TRBV6-5, the J call TRBJ1-1; D ambiguous. The V gene's germline CDR1 is MNHEY and CDR2 SVGAGI. The V and J ends lost 0 bases and 3 bases respectively, with 8 bases between them. The CDR3 contains 14 residues. The CDR3 protein is CASSYSPADTEAFF. As DNA, the CDR3 is TGTGCCAGCAGTTACTCGCCAGCGGACACTGAAGCTTTCTTT.

Only a few counts were recorded for this clonotype. The gene calls are TRBV12-3 or TRBV12-4 and TRBJ2-7; 7 bases map to TRBD2. The CDR3 loop spans 14 amino acids. J lost 6 bases, V lost 4 bases, and 9 bases had no gene match. The CDR3 region has the DNA TGTGCCAGCAGTTCTAGGGCGGGAGTCGGCGAGCAGTACTTC. As protein: CASSSRAGVGEQYF.

The CDR3, as DNA: TGTGCCAGCAGTTATGAGGGCGGGACCCTCAATGAGCAGTTCTTC. Translation: CASSYEGGTLNEQFF. This rearrangement joins TRBV6-5 to TRBJ2-1; maybe TRBD2 (6 bases). Germline V CDR1 and CDR2: MNHEY, SVGAGI. This CDR3 is built from 15 residues. V lost 3 bases and J 6 bases, leaving 15 bases between the germline ends.

The V and J genes are TRBV15 and TRBJ1-1, with D possibly matching TRBD1 (6 bases). Germline V gene data show CDR1 as LNHNV and CDR2 as YYDKDF (reference sequence). This CDR3 is built from 16 residues. V lost 5 bases to trimming and J lost 3 bases, with 19 bases between them. For the CDR3, the DNA is TGTGCCACCAGCGGGGGCCGCGGGTTCGGGGACACTGAAGCTTTCTTT. Its translation: CATSGGRGFGDTEAFF.

The rearrangement uses TRBV11-3 and TRBJ2-1; unclear D gene. This CDR3 spans 15 amino acids. Looked up from germline, CDR1 is SGHNT and CDR2 is YENEEA. Trimming pared 7 bases from V and 0 bases from J, leaving 13 bases between. The CDR3 DNA is TGTGCCAGCACCAGGACCCGAAGCTCCTACAATGAGCAGTTCTTC. This encodes CASTRTRSSYNEQFF. The full variable domain, with the rest looked up from reference TRBV11-3 and TRBJ2-1, is EAGVVQSPRYKIIEKKQPVAFWCNPISGHNTLYWYLQNLGQGPELLIRYENEEAVDDSQLPKDRFSAERLKGVDSTLKIQPAELGDSAVYLCASTRTRSSYNEQFFGPGTRLTVL.

The J gene is TRBJ2-3, the V gene TRBV5-1, with TRBD1 matching 11 bases. The trim removed 4 bases at V and 2 bases at J, leaving 3 bases unmatched. This CDR3 is built from 15 residues. Germline CDR1 SGHRS, CDR2 YFSETQ. CDR3 amino acids: CASSAGQGVTDTQYF. In nucleotides, the CDR3 is TGCGCCAGCAGCGCGGGACAGGGGGTCACAGATACGCAGTATTTT.

This sequence joins TRBV10-3 and TRBJ2-2; the D call may be TRBD1 or TRBD2 (5 bases each). Germline CDR1 and CDR2: ENHRY and SYGVKD. The CDR3 is made up of 14 amino acids. The V end lost 7 bases, the J end lost 1 base, and 10 bases lay between the germline ends. The DNA for the CDR3 is TGTGCCATCATGGGGGTACAGAACACCGGGGAGCTGTTTTTT. Amino acid sequence: CAIMGVQNTGELFF.

This clonotype turned up a few times. The chain uses TRBV5-4 and TRBJ2-3; the D call may be TRBD1 or TRBD2 (5 bases each). Germline loops: CDR1 SGHNT, CDR2 YYREEE (reference sequence). Trimming cost V 3 bases and J 7 bases, with 9 bases left between them. This CDR3 is built from 12 residues. Here the CDR3 DNA reads TGTGCCAGCAGCTCCGGGACCTATACGCAGTATTTT. It translates to CASSSGTYTQYF.

This rearrangement joins TRBV4-3 to TRBJ2-2; no reliable D call. Germline CDR1 reads LGHNA; CDR2 reads YSLEER. The CDR3 runs 13 residues. V was pared by 3 bases and J by 4 bases, with 6 bases between. CDR3 protein: CASSHGFTGELFF. The CDR3 DNA sequence: TGCGCCAGCAGCCATGGGTTCACCGGGGAGCTGTTTTTT.

The chain links TRBV20-1 to TRBJ2-1; tentatively, D is TRBD1 (5 bases). The CDR3 extends over 16 amino acids. Germline assignment: CDR1 DFQATT and CDR2 SNEGSKA (reference sequence). V was trimmed by 2 bases and J by 0 bases, leaving 14 bases between them. CDR3 residues: CSARLVQASSYNEQFF. The CDR3 bases are TGCAGTGCTAGACTTGTACAGGCAAGCTCCTACAATGAGCAGTTCTTC.

The CDR3 region is CASSSSGVNQPQHF. The CDR3 nucleotides are TGTGCCAGCAGTTCTTCAGGGGTAAATCAGCCCCAGCATTTT. The V call is TRBV6-5, the J call TRBJ1-5; D possibly corresponds to TRBD1 (6 bases). CDR1 and CDR2 (germline): MNHEY, SVGAGI. V shed 4 bases and J shed 4 bases, with 11 bases lying between them. This CDR3 has 14 residues.

The chain employs TRBV5-1 and TRBJ2-7; the match to TRBD2 covers 9 bases. The CDR3 runs to 16 residues. J lost 0 bases, V lost 4 bases, and 8 bases had no gene match. Per germline, CDR1 SGHRS and CDR2 YFSETQ. The CDR3 reads CASSTGLAVASYEQYF. The CDR3 DNA sequence: TGCGCCAGCAGCACGGGACTAGCCGTTGCCTCCTACGAGCAGTACTTC. Drawing the rest from reference TRBV5-1 and TRBJ2-7, the complete variable domain is KAGVTQTPRYLIKTRGQQVTLSCSPISGHRSVSWYQQTPGQGLQFLFEYFSETQRNKGNFPGRFSGRQFSNSRSEMNVSTLELGDSALYLCASSTGLAVASYEQYFGPGTRLTVT.

This clonotype turned up a few times. V and J are TRBV5-1 and TRBJ2-7; D is tentatively TRBD1 or TRBD2 (5 bases each). Germline CDR1 SGHRS, CDR2 YFSETQ. The CDR3 totals 15 residues. V was clipped by 0 bases and J by 0 bases, with 10 bases between them. The DNA for the CDR3 is TGCGCCAGCAGCTTGGCCAGCGGACACTCCTACGAGCAGTACTTC. Translated, it gives CASSLASGHSYEQYF. The complete variable domain, with remaining parts taken from reference TRBV5-1 and TRBJ2-7, reads KAGVTQTPRYLIKTRGQQVTLSCSPISGHRSVSWYQQTPGQGLQFLFEYFSETQRNKGNFPGRFSGRQFSNSRSEMNVSTLELGDSALYLCASSLASGHSYEQYFGPGTRLTVT.

The chain links TRBV12-3 or TRBV12-4 to TRBJ1-5; 7 bases are a match to TRBD1. Trimming took 7 bases from V and 3 from J; bases not matched to a gene: 12. This CDR3 contains 16 residues. CDR3 bases: TGTGCCAGCACCCCCGGGAGCGGACAGGACAATCAGCCCCAGCATTTT. The encoded protein is CASTPGSGQDNQPQHF.

This rearrangement joins TRBV7-2 to TRBJ2-3, with D unresolved. The CDR3 runs to 16 residues. Trimming left V 2 bases short and J 4 bases short, with 16 bases between. The germline V gene encodes CDR1 SGHTA and CDR2 FQGNSA. CDR3 in amino acids: CASSLPLMNVPDTQYF. The CDR3 DNA reads TGTGCCAGCAGCTTACCCCTGATGAATGTCCCAGATACGCAGTATTTT. Full variable domain (outside the CDR3, taken from reference TRBV7-2 and TRBJ2-3): GAGVSQSPSNKVTEKGKDVELRCDPISGHTALYWYRQSLGQGLEFLIYFQGNSAPDKSGLPSDRFSAERTGGSVSTLTIQRTQQEDSAVYLCASSLPLMNVPDTQYFGPGTRLTVL.